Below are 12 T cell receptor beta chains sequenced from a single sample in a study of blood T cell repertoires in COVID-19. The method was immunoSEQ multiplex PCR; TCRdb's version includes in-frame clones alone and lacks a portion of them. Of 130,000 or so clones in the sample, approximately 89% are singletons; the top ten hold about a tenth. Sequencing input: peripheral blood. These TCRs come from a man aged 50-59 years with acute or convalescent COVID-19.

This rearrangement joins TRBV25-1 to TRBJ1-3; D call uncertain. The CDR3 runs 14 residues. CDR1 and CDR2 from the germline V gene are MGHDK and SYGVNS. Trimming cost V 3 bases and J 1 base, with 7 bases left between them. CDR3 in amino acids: CASSDPRSGNTIYF. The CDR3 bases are TGTGCCAGCAGTGATCCCAGGTCTGGAAACACCATATATTTT.

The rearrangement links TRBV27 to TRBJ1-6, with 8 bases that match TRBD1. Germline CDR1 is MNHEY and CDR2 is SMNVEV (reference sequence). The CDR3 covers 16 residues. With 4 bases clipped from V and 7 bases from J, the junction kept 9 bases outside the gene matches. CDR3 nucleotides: TGTGCCAGCAGTTACCTCGCGACAGGGGAAAATTCACCCCTCCACTTT. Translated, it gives CASSYLATGENSPLHF.

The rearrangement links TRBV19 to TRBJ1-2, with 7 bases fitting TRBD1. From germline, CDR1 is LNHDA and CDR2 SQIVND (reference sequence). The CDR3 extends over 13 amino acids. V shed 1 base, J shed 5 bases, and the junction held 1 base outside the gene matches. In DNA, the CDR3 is TGTGCCAGTAGTATAGGGGGACAGTATGGCTACACCTTC. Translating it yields CASSIGGQYGYTF.

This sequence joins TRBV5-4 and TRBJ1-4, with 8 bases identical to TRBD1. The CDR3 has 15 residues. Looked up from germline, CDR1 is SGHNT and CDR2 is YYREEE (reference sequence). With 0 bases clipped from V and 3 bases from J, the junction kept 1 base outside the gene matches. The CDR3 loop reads CASSLAGQANEKLFF. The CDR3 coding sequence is TGTGCCAGCAGCTTGGCGGGACAGGCTAATGAAAAACTGTTTTTT.

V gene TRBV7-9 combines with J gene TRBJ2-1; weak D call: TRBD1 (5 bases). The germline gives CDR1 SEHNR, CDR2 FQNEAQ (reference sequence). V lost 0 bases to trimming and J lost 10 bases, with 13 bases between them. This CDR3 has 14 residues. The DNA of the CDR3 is TGTGCCAGCAGCTTAGCTTTTGGGGCATGGGAGCAGTTCTTC. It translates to CASSLAFGAWEQFF.

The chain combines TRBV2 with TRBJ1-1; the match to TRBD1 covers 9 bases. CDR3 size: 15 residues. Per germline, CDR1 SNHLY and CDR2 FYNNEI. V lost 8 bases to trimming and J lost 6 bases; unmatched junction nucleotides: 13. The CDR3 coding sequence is TGTGCCAGCCGTCCCGGGACAGGGAGCCTCGCTGAAGCTTTCTTT. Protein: CASRPGTGSLAEAFF. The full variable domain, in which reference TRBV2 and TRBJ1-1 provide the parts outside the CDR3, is EPEVTQTPSHQVTQMGQEVILRCVPISNHLYFYWYRQILGQKVEFLVSFYNNEISEKSEIFDDQFSVERPDGSNFTLKIRSTKLEDSAMYFCASRPGTGSLAEAFFGQGTRLTVV.

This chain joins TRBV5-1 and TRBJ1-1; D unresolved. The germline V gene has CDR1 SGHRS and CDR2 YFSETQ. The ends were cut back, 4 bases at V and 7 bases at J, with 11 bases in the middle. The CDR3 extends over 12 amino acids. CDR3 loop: CASSPDGGEAFF. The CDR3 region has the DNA TGCGCCAGCAGCCCTGACGGAGGTGAAGCTTTCTTT.

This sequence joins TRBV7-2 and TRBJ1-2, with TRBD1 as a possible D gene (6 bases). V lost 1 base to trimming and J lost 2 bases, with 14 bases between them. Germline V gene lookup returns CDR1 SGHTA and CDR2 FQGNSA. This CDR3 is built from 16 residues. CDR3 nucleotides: TGTGCCAGCAGCTTAGAGGCTTGGCAGGGGAACTATGGCTACACCTTC. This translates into CASSLEAWQGNYGYTF.

CDR3 sequence: CATSRVHLGTGENQPQHF. The CDR3, as DNA: TGTGCCACCAGCAGAGTCCATTTAGGGACAGGCGAAAATCAGCCCCAGCATTTT. This chain connects TRBV15 to TRBJ1-5; 8 positions match TRBD1. Germline values: CDR1 LNHNV, CDR2 YYDKDF (reference sequence). J lost 4 bases, V lost 1 base, and 12 bases had no gene match. This CDR3 comprises 18 residues.

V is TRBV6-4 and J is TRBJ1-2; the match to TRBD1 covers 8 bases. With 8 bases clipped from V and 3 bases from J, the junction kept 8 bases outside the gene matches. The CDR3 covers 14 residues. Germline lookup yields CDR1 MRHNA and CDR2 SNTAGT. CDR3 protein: CASAPGQAYYGYTF. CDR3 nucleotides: TGTGCCAGCGCTCCGGGACAGGCCTACTATGGCTACACCTTC.

CDR3 DNA sequence: TGTGCCAGCAGCTTCCGGGGGGTTAGCAATCAGCCCCAGCATTTT. Encoded protein: CASSFRGVSNQPQHF. The rearrangement links TRBV5-6 to TRBJ1-5; possible D gene TRBD1, 5 bases. This CDR3 region has 15 residues. Germline CDR1 SGHDT, CDR2 YYEEEE. The V gene lost 2 bases and the J gene lost 0 bases, with 9 bases spanning the gap.

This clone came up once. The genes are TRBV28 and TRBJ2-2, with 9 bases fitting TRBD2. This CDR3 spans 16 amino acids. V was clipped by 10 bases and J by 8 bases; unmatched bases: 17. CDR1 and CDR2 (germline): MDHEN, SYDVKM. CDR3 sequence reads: CATNPGTSPLMGELFF. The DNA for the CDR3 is TGTGCCACCAACCCCGGGACTAGCCCACTGATGGGGGAGCTGTTTTTT.